A selection of T cell receptor beta chains follows, all from one sample in a study of CD8 T cells in ankylosing spondylitis. TCRdb reprocessed the 5' RACE reads via MiXCR and lists one record per CDR3 protein. The sample gives about 18,000 distinct CDR3 sequences, 8% to 9% of which show up once; 30% to 45% is in the top ten. Specimen: blood. The receptor set was obtained from a male donor with ankylosing spondylitis or in good health (not recorded which). CDR3s include the opening cysteine and the closing phenylalanine or tryptophan. D genes are given only for firm matches. Clone size, where shown, is once, few, many, or a class for clones that have expanded.

clone_size d_call j_call v_call cdr3_nt cdr3_aa
many . TRBJ2-2 TRBV29-1 TGCAGCGTTGACGTACAGGGCACCGGGGAGCTGTTTTTT CSVDVQGTGELFF
few . TRBJ2-5 TRBV7-2 TGTGCCAGCAGCTCTACAGGTCGTACAGAGACCCAGTACTTC CASSSTGRTETQYF
many TRBD1 TRBJ1-4 TRBV6-6 TGTGCCAGCAGCGAGACAGGGGCTGAAAAACTGTTTTTT CASSETGAEKLFF
many . TRBJ2-3 TRBV12-3/TRBV12-4 TGTGCCAGCAGTTCAACGGGCCCAGATACGCAGTATTTT CASSSTGPDTQYF
many TRBD1 TRBJ2-2 TRBV12-3/TRBV12-4 TGTGCCAGCAGCCGAAGTCCGGGACAGAGTACCGGGGAGCTGTTTTTT CASSRSPGQSTGELFF
many TRBD1 TRBJ2-2 TRBV12-3/TRBV12-4 TGTGCCAGCAGCCATGGGACAGGGAACACCGGGGAGCTGTTTTTT CASSHGTGNTGELFF
many TRBD1 TRBJ1-1 TRBV5-1 TGCGCCAGCAGCTTCGGCAGGGGGCTAGGTGTCACTGAAGCTTTCTTT CASSFGRGLGVTEAFF
many . TRBJ2-5 TRBV5-5 TGTGCCAGCAGCTGGGGGGGGGTGACAGGAATGGAGACCCAGTACTTC CASSWGGVTGMETQYF
many TRBD1 TRBJ2-1 TRBV28 TGTGCCAGCAGTTTTATCACAGGGGCCAACAATGAGCAGTTCTTC CASSFITGANNEQFF
many . TRBJ1-4 TRBV20-1 TGCAGTGCTAGCGCGACGGGGGACTTCGATGAAAAACTGTTTTTT CSASATGDFDEKLFF
many TRBD2 TRBJ2-7 TRBV28 TGTGCCAGCAGTCCCGGTAGCGGGAGGCTCTACGAGCAGTACTTC CASSPGSGRLYEQYF
many . TRBJ2-5 TRBV12-3/TRBV12-4 TGTGCCAGCAGTTTTGGACCCGGAGAGACCCAGTACTTC CASSFGPGETQYF
few . TRBJ2-3 TRBV7-9 TGTGCCAGCAGCGAGAGACACAGCACAGATACGCAGTATTTT CASSERHSTDTQYF
medium-sized TRBD1 TRBJ1-2 TRBV28 TGTGCCAGCACCATCAGGGGGGCGGATGGCTACACCTTC CASTIRGADGYTF
. . TRBJ2-2 TRBV28 TGTGCCAGCAAACTGAACACCGGGGAGCTGTTTTTT CASKLNTGELFF
many . TRBJ1-1 TRBV20-1 TGCAGTGCTAGTGAGCACTCCGAGGGTACTGAAGCTTTCTTT CSASEHSEGTEAFF
many . TRBJ2-2 TRBV14 TGTGCCAGCAGCCAAATTAGCCGCACCGGGGAGCTGTTTTTT CASSQISRTGELFF
. TRBD1 TRBJ1-1 TRBV10-3 TGTGCCGCGAGTGGACAGGCCGGGACCACTGAAGCTTTCTTT CAASGQAGTTEAFF
. . TRBJ2-7 TRBV7-7 TGTGCCAACAGCTTAGGTCTGGCGGGGACGTCGGAGCAGTACTTC CANSLGLAGTSEQYF
few . TRBJ2-1 TRBV3-1 TGTGCCAGCAGCCAAGATGTGGAAGAGGGCCTAAGGGGGCAGTTCTTC CASSQDVEEGLRGQFF
few . TRBJ2-2 TRBV7-2 TGTGCCAGCAGCCAAAGACGGACGAGCGGGGAGCTGTTTTTT CASSQRRTSGELFF
many . TRBJ1-1 TRBV9 TGTGCCAGCAGCGGGGCATACACTGAAGCTTTCTTT CASSGAYTEAFF
many . TRBJ2-4 TRBV28 TGTGCCAGCAGTTTGGCGGGGAACTTAGCCAAAAACATTCAGTACTTC CASSLAGNLAKNIQYF
few . TRBJ1-2 TRBV28 TGTGCCAGCAGTTTATCTGGAACGAACTTGGGCTACACCTTC CASSLSGTNLGYTF
many . TRBJ1-1 TRBV20-1 TGCAGTGCTAGATCCGATATCCCGAACACTGAAGCTTTCTTT CSARSDIPNTEAFF
few TRBD1 TRBJ1-1 TRBV6-6 TGTGCCAGCAGTCACCCCCTGGACAGGCGCAGGGTCAACACTGAAGCTTTCTTT CASSHPLDRRRVNTEAFF
. TRBD2 TRBJ2-3 TRBV28 TGTGCCAGCAGTTCCAGCGGGAGGCTGACAGATACGCAGTATTTT CASSSSGRLTDTQYF
many . TRBJ2-3 TRBV28 TGTGCCAGCAGGTCCACCACAGATACGCAGTATTTT CASRSTTDTQYF
many . TRBJ1-5 TRBV28 TGTGCCAGCAGTTTATCGGGGCCTCAGCCCCAGCATTTT CASSLSGPQPQHF
. TRBD1 TRBJ2-5 TRBV28 TGTGCCAGCAGCCGAGACAGGGTTCGGGAGACCCAGTACTTC CASSRDRVRETQYF
many . TRBJ1-4 TRBV2 TGTGCCAGCAGTGAAATTAATGAAAAACTGTTTTTT CASSEINEKLFF
few TRBD2 TRBJ2-2 TRBV28 TGTGCCAGCAGCATAGGACTAGTCAACACCGGGGAGCTGTTTTTT CASSIGLVNTGELFF
few . TRBJ1-3 TRBV7-7 TGTGCCAGCAGCTTAGGGACCCCCAACAGTCGCTCTGGAAACACCATATATTTT CASSLGTPNSRSGNTIYF
many . TRBJ2-2 TRBV11-2 TGTGCCAGCAGCCAGATGTGGGGCCCCGGGGAGCTGTTTTTT CASSQMWGPGELFF
. . TRBJ2-5 TRBV6-5 TGTGCCAGCAGCCCCCTACTAGTTTCGATGGTGACCCAGTACTTC CASSPLLVSMVTQYF
many TRBD2 TRBJ2-3 TRBV24-1 TGTGCCACCAGTGACCCCGGACTAGCTACAGATACGCAGTATTTT CATSDPGLATDTQYF
many . TRBJ2-3 TRBV10-3 TGTGCCATCAGTCAAGGTCTTGGGACAGATACGCAGTATTTT CAISQGLGTDTQYF